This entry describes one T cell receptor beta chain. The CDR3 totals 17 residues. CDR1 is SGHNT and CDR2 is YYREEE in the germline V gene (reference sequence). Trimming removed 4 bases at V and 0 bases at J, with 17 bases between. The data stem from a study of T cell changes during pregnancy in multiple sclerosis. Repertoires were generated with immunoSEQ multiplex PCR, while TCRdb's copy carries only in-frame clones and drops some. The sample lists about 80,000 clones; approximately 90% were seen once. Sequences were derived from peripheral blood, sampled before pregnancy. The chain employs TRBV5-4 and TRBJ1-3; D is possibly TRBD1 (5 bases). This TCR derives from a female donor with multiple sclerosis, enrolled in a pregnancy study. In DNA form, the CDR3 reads TGTGCCAGCAGCGCACGTGCGGGGGGAGTCTCTGGAAACACCATATATTTT. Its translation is CASSARAGGVSGNTIYF.